This T cell receptor (beta chain) was documented in a study of T cells in Graves' hyperthyroidism and ophthalmopathy. Findings and limits, study-wide: Appearing also in blood were most of the thyroid clonotypes expanded above 0.001. Ophthalmopathy could be told apart from stable hyperthyroidism with a 13 V-J model.

Template material for amplifying TCR beta CDR3 regions consisted of RNA transcripts. Using the HTBI primer set, a first-round RT-PCR was run on the TCR CDR3. TCRdb called the multiplex PCR reads again in MiXCR, with one record for every CDR3 protein. The sample has 480,000 or so distinct CDR3 sequences, over 35% seen once; the top ten hold about two fifths. This clonotype has a handful of counts. The antigen is not known. The clonotype was recovered from an adult woman with Graves' disease, either hyperthyroidism or ophthalmopathy (not recorded which). What was sequenced was peripheral blood or thyroid tissue (not recorded which).

CDR3 protein: CATGGNYGYTF. The CDR3 nucleotides are TGTGCCACGGGGGGAAACTATGGCTACACCTTC. The chain uses TRBV10-3 and TRBJ1-2, with D tentatively TRBD1 (5 bases). Germline-derived CDR1 and CDR2 are ENHRY and SYGVKD. V gave up 10 bases and J gave up 2 bases, with 8 bases separating them. This CDR3 region has 11 residues.